These 25 T cell receptor beta chains came from one sample sequenced in a study of T cell changes during pregnancy in multiple sclerosis. The protocol was immunoSEQ multiplex PCR, while the TCRdb copy is restricted to in-frame clones and leaves out a portion. The sample holds about 80,000 clones, around nine tenths seen once. Material: CD4+ T cells from peripheral blood mononuclear cells, obtained before pregnancy. The source is a female donor with multiple sclerosis, enrolled in a pregnancy study.

This chain connects TRBV6-5 to TRBJ1-6; maybe TRBD1 (5 bases). V lost 7 bases to trimming and J lost 10 bases, with 11 bases between them. This CDR3 spans 12 amino acids. CDR1 is MNHEY, CDR2 SVGAGI, per germline. This chain's CDR3 is CASNDGGSPLHF. CDR3 sequence (DNA): TGTGCCAGCAACGACGGGGGATCACCCCTCCACTTT.

This sequence joins TRBV25-1 and TRBJ1-3; D uncertain. CDR3 length equals 12 residues. In germline, CDR1 is MGHDK, CDR2 SYGVNS. Trimming took 6 bases from V and 9 from J, leaving 12 bases between them. CDR3 in DNA: TGTGCCAGCAGCCCCCTTCCGGGCACCATATATTTT. Translation: CASSPLPGTIYF.

This chain links TRBV6-6 with TRBJ2-2; D call uncertain. V lost 5 bases, J lost 5 bases, and 9 bases lay in between. Germline-derived CDR1 and CDR2 are MNHNY and SVGAGI (reference sequence). The CDR3 sequence is 13 residues long. This CDR3 is CASSTVQTGELFF. Here the CDR3 DNA reads TGTGCCAGCAGTACGGTCCAAACCGGGGAGCTGTTTTTT.

V is TRBV7-8 and J is TRBJ2-7, with D perhaps matching TRBD1 (5 bases). Germline V lookup: CDR1 SGHVS, CDR2 FQNEAQ. The ends were cut back, 0 bases at V and 0 bases at J, with 6 bases in the middle. The CDR3 is 14 residues long. The CDR3: CASSLARDSYEQYF. Here the CDR3 DNA reads TGTGCCAGCAGCTTAGCCAGGGACTCCTACGAGCAGTACTTC.

The rearrangement uses TRBV11-2 and TRBJ2-2, with 7 bases that match TRBD2. Germline CDR1 is SGHAT and CDR2 is FQNNGV. The CDR3 contains 15 residues. V gave up 5 bases and J gave up 0 bases; unmatched junction bases: 3. CDR3 DNA: TGTGCCAGCAGCAACGGGACTACGAACACCGGGGAGCTGTTTTTT. This encodes CASSNGTTNTGELFF.

The V and J genes are TRBV19 and TRBJ1-1, with TRBD1 matching over 7 bases. V was clipped by 2 bases and J by 5 bases; unmatched bases: 17. Germline values: CDR1 LNHDA, CDR2 SQIVND (reference sequence). The CDR3 totals 18 residues. The CDR3 reads CASSIYRRRGQGRTEAFF. The DNA of the CDR3 is TGTGCCAGTAGTATATATAGGAGGAGGGGGCAGGGGAGGACTGAAGCTTTCTTT.

The chain couples TRBV4-2 to TRBJ2-2, with TRBD2 identical over 8 bases. V trimming: 2 bases; J trimming: 4 bases; junction bases outside the gene matches: 6. Germline V CDR1 and CDR2: LGHNA, YNFKEQ. This CDR3 is built from 16 residues. CDR3 sequence (DNA): TGTGCCAGCAGCCAATCGGGGGGGTCCCCCACCGGGGAGCTGTTTTTT. This gives the protein CASSQSGGSPTGELFF.

The chain carries TRBV9 and TRBJ2-1; 7 nucleotides agree with TRBD2. This CDR3 has 19 amino acids. CDR1 and CDR2 (germline): SGDLS, YYNGEE. The V gene end was trimmed by 1 base and the J gene end by 0 bases; junction bases not matched to a gene: 13. The DNA of the CDR3 is TGTGCCAGCAGCGTAAGGGGTAGCGGGTACGAAAGCTCCTACAATGAGCAGTTCTTC. Translation gives CASSVRGSGYESSYNEQFF.

The chain has TRBV30 and TRBJ1-5; D remains unclear. V was pared by 1 base and J by 7 bases, with 11 bases between. Per the germline V gene, CDR1 is GTSNPN and CDR2 is SVGIG (reference sequence). The CDR3 is 13 amino acids. The CDR3 DNA reads TGTGCCTGGAGTGGTCAGGAGGACCAGCCCCAGCATTTT. Its protein product is CAWSGQEDQPQHF.

Note on this clone: In the same sample, other DNA sequences code for this CDR3. The genes are TRBV5-1 and TRBJ2-6; 11 nucleotides line up with TRBD1. The junction had 2 bases not matched to a gene; V was cut back by 3 bases and J by 3 bases. Germline V gene sequence: CDR1 SGHRS, CDR2 YFSETQ. This CDR3 is built from 16 residues. The CDR3 protein is CASSWTGGGGANVLTF. The CDR3 DNA follows: TGCGCCAGCAGCTGGACAGGGGGCGGTGGGGCCAACGTCCTGACTTTC.

In its sample, this clone was seen once. The rearrangement joins TRBV5-1 to TRBJ1-1; a weak D match, TRBD1 (5 bases). Per the germline V gene, CDR1 is SGHRS and CDR2 is YFSETQ. V dropped 0 bases and J dropped 8 bases, with 11 bases sitting between them. The CDR3 spans 13 residues. CDR3 sequence (DNA): TGCGCCAGCAGCTTGGGCCGCCAGGGCGAAGCTTTCTTT. This encodes CASSLGRQGEAFF.

The chain links TRBV13 to TRBJ1-2; tentative D call: TRBD1 (5 bases). CDR3 length equals 17 residues. V lost 5 bases, J lost 4 bases, and 23 bases lay in between. Germline assignment: CDR1 PRHDT and CDR2 FYEKMQ (reference sequence). CDR3 in amino acids: CASSLLAGQSGIYGYTF. The CDR3 DNA sequence: TGTGCCAGCAGCCTGCTAGCGGGGCAGAGTGGAATCTATGGCTACACCTTC.

DNA for the CDR3: TGTGCCAGCTCACCACCGCTGAGTGGCTACACCTTC. Its translation: CASSPPLSGYTF. The V call is TRBV18, the J call TRBJ1-2, with D unresolved. The CDR3 consists of 12 residues. Deletions cut 0 bases from V and 7 bases from J, with 6 bases between. The germline V gene has CDR1 KGHSH and CDR2 LQKENI. Using reference TRBV18 and TRBJ1-2 for the parts outside the CDR3, the full variable domain is NAGVMQNPRHLVRRRGQEARLRCSPMKGHSHVYWYRQLPEEGLKFMVYLQKENIIDESGMPKERFSAEFPKEGPSILRIQQVVRGDSAAYFCASSPPLSGYTFGSGTRLTVV.

The genes are TRBV7-9 and TRBJ1-6, with D perhaps TRBD1 (5 bases). Germline V gene sequence: CDR1 SEHNR, CDR2 FQNEAQ (reference sequence). The CDR3 covers 16 residues. V was shortened by 3 bases and J by 7 bases, with 16 bases between the two germline ends. The CDR3 region has the DNA TGTGCCAGCAGCTTCTCCCCGACAGAACGGAATTCACCCCTCCACTTT. Residues: CASSFSPTERNSPLHF.

The V call is TRBV19, the J call TRBJ1-1; D is unclear. This CDR3 is built from 14 residues. V lost 0 bases and J 5 bases, leaving 10 bases between the germline ends. The V gene's germline CDR1 is LNHDA and CDR2 SQIVND (reference sequence). CDR3 sequence: CASSIDGFGTEAFF. The CDR3, as DNA: TGTGCCAGTAGTATAGACGGGTTCGGGACTGAAGCTTTCTTT.

This chain uses TRBV10-2 with TRBJ2-5; possible D gene TRBD1, 5 bases. Trimming took off 4 bases at V and 3 bases at J, with 9 bases between the two ends. The CDR3 consists of 13 residues. CDR1 is WSHSY, CDR2 SAAADI, per germline. CDR3: CASSGQREETQYF. The CDR3 nucleotides are TGCGCCAGCAGTGGACAGAGAGAAGAGACCCAGTACTTC.

The V call is TRBV11-2, the J call TRBJ1-6; no definite D call. Germline-derived CDR1 and CDR2 are SGHAT and FQNNGV. V was cut by 7 bases and J by 7 bases, with 14 bases left in between. The CDR3 consists of 14 residues. CDR3 coding DNA: TGTGCCAGCAACAACCTCGCGGGGAATTCACCCCTCCACTTT. Translation: CASNNLAGNSPLHF. Variable domain in full (rest from reference TRBV11-2 and TRBJ1-6): EAGVAQSPRYKIIEKRQSVAFWCNPISGHATLYWYQQILGQGPKLLIQFQNNGVVDDSQLPKDRFSAERLKGVDSTLKIQPAKLEDSAVYLCASNNLAGNSPLHFGNGTRLTVT.

The chain combines TRBV5-1 with TRBJ2-6, with 14 bases fitting TRBD2. The trim removed 3 bases at V and 2 bases at J, leaving 7 bases unmatched. Per the germline V gene, CDR1 is SGHRS and CDR2 is YFSETQ. CDR3 length: 19 residues. In nucleotides, the CDR3 is TGCGCCAGCAGCTCCAGACTAGCGGGGGGGCCCCCTGGGGCCAACGTCCTGACTTTC. Amino acid sequence: CASSSRLAGGPPGANVLTF.

J is TRBJ2-7 and V is TRBV2, with a weak D call TRBD1 (6 bases). The CDR3 runs 13 residues. Looked up from germline, CDR1 is SNHLY and CDR2 is FYNNEI. V was shortened by 6 bases and J by 0 bases, with 9 bases between the two germline ends. The chain's CDR3 is CASRGASSYEQYF. In DNA form, the CDR3 reads TGTGCCAGCAGGGGGGCCAGCTCCTACGAGCAGTACTTC.

This chain joins TRBV7-2 and TRBJ1-6; a weak D match, TRBD1 (5 bases). CDR1 SGHTA and CDR2 FQGNSA come from the germline V gene. The V gene lost 3 bases and the J gene lost 0 bases, with 12 bases spanning the gap. This CDR3 has 17 amino acids. Here the CDR3 DNA reads TGTGCCAGCAGCTTTAGGGAGGGGCGCTCCTATAATTCACCCCTCCACTTT. This sequence encodes CASSFREGRSYNSPLHF. The whole variable domain, filled in from reference TRBV7-2 and TRBJ1-6, reads GAGVSQSPSNKVTEKGKDVELRCDPISGHTALYWYRQSLGQGLEFLIYFQGNSAPDKSGLPSDRFSAERTGGSVSTLTIQRTQQEDSAVYLCASSFREGRSYNSPLHFGNGTRLTVT.

The CDR3 spells CASSLRQGEGYTF. In DNA, the CDR3 is TGTGCCAGCAGCCTCCGACAGGGCGAGGGCTACACCTTC. J is TRBJ1-2 and V is TRBV21-1; the table's D call, TRBD1, was not checked against the DNA. TRBV21-1 is recorded as a pseudogene. This CDR3 has 13 residues.

The chain links TRBV7-9 to TRBJ2-5; TRBD1 aligns across 11 bases. Germline V gene sequence: CDR1 SEHNR, CDR2 FQNEAQ (reference sequence). The CDR3 has 15 residues. Losses at the gene ends were 1 base for V and 5 bases for J; bases not matched to a gene: 3. In nucleotides, the CDR3 is TGTGCCAGCAGCTTAGGGACAGGGGGCTGGGAGACCCAGTACTTC. Encoded protein: CASSLGTGGWETQYF. Complete variable domain (other parts from reference TRBV7-9 and TRBJ2-5): DTGVSQNPRHKITKRGQNVTFRCDPISEHNRLYWYRQTLGQGPEFLTYFQNEAQLEKSRLLSDRFSAERPKGSFSTLEIQRTEQGDSAMYLCASSLGTGGWETQYFGPGTRLLVL.

The V and J genes are TRBV6-5 and TRBJ1-2; D gene unclear. The germline V gene has CDR1 MNHEY and CDR2 SVGAGI. Trimming stripped 6 bases from V and 4 bases from J, with 15 bases between. CDR3 length equals 14 residues. CDR3 region: CASRSFGEAYGYTF. The CDR3 region has the DNA TGTGCCAGCAGGTCTTTCGGGGAGGCCTATGGCTACACCTTC.

The chain links TRBV6-5 to TRBJ2-6, with TRBD2 as a possible D gene (5 bases). The V gene lost 6 bases and the J gene lost 1 base, with 10 bases spanning the gap. The V gene's germline CDR1 is MNHEY and CDR2 SVGAGI. The CDR3 totals 15 residues. In DNA form, the CDR3 reads TGTGCCAGCAGACCCCCGGGGTCTGGGGCCAACGTCCTGACTTTC. Protein product: CASRPPGSGANVLTF.

The chain couples TRBV12-5 to TRBJ2-1; 7 nucleotides align to TRBD2. Germline V lookup: CDR1 LGHNT, CDR2 FRNRAP. V lost 0 bases to trimming and J lost 6 bases; unmatched junction nucleotides: 8. The CDR3 consists of 16 residues. The CDR3 loop is CASGLVLSGTGNEQFF. As DNA, the CDR3 is TGTGCTAGTGGTTTGGTACTGAGCGGGACCGGCAATGAGCAGTTCTTC.